This T cell receptor (beta chain) was retrieved from a study of early T cells in non-severe SARS-CoV-2 infection (dated by TCRdb to 2020 to 2023). Background on the whole study: Because TCR sequencing relied on bulk RNA taken from unsorted whole blood, pairing of alpha and beta chains was not possible.

A case-control design nested within a healthcare worker cohort in London, UK, was used, with weekly nasopharyngeal swab PCR tests and blood sampling performed. Healthcare workers were recruited during the week of the UK lockdown, between 23 and 31 March 2020, and followed weekly for up to about 15 weeks. There are many counts of this clonotype. The clone's antigen remains unknown. Per-nucleotide qualities are absent, and no much larger clonotype sits a single base away. Libraries were built with 5' RACE. The listed sequencing device is NextSeq 500. Unique molecular identifiers were attached to individual cDNA molecules in the TCR library protocol so that sequencing error and PCR bias could be corrected. Both TCR alpha and beta chains were sequenced, and tight co-correlation was observed between alpha and beta sequence abundances in each sample. The paper's data handling went like this. V gene, J gene and CDR3 annotation of TCR sequences was performed with Decombinator V4. TCRs were defined as expanded if a significant change between any two time points was detected under a Poisson model with p below 0.0001. TCR abundances were normalised to the total number of TCRs sequenced in each sample and reported as counts per million. TRAV1-2 paired with TRAJ12, TRAJ20 or TRAJ33 defined MAIT TCRs, while TRAV10 paired with TRAJ18 defined iNKT TCRs. VDJdb, accessed 1 November 2021, was searched for CMV, EBV and SARS-CoV-2 annotated TCRs, with TCRs annotated for multiple antigens excluded. The public sequencing data were trimmed at Q25 with fastp and processed into clonotypes with MiXCR by TCRdb, which kept only in-frame beta chains. Duplicate CDR3 protein sequences are folded into a single record with the most common DNA and genes. These V and J calls originate from TCRdb's pipeline instead of the authors' own analysis. The sample records 27,000 or so distinct CDR3 sequences, 4.4% of which are singletons. 9.5% to 12% of the sample is held by the ten biggest clonotypes.

Overall results and qualifications from the work: VDJdb matching was skewed toward anti-spike CD8 responses and likely underestimated virus-specific expansions, missing private and CD4 specificities.

V is cut by 6 bases and J by 10 bases, and the space between the germline ends is 4 bases. The CDR3 measures 9 amino acids from cysteine to phenylalanine. Kept here is only the CDR3 DNA, which spans 27 bases and is read in frame from base 1. Taken from the germline V gene, the CDR1 and CDR2 loops are MNHEY and SVGAGI. Rearrangement joined TRBV6-5 to TRBJ2-1, with the D gene call left open. This clonotype was sampled from an adult who was a healthcare worker with PCR-confirmed SARS-CoV-2 infection or an uninfected control (not recorded which). Sequenced material: whole blood. At the DNA level, the sequence is TGTGCCAGCAGCACGGAGCAGTTCTTC. It translates as CASSTEQFF.